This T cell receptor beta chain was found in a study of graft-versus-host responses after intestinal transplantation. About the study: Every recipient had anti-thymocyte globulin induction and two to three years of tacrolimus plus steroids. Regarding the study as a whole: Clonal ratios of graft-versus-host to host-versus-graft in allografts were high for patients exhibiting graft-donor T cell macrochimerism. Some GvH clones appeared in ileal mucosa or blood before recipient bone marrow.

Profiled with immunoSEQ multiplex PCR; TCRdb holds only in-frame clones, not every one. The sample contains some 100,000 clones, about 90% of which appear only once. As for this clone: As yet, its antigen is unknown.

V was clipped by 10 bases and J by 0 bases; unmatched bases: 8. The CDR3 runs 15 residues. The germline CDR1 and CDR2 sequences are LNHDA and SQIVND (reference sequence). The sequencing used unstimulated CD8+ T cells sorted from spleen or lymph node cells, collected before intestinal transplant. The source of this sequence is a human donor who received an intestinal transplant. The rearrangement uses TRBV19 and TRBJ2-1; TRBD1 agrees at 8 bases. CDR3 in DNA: TGTGCCACCACGACAGGGGCGAGCTCCTACAATGAGCAGTTCTTC. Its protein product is CATTTGASSYNEQFF. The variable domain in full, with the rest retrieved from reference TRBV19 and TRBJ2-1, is DGGITQSPKYLFRKEGQNVTLSCEQNLNHDAMYWYRQDPGQGLRLIYYSQIVNDFQKGDIAEGYSVSREKKESFPLTVTSAQKNPTAFYLCATTTGASSYNEQFFGPGTRLTVL.